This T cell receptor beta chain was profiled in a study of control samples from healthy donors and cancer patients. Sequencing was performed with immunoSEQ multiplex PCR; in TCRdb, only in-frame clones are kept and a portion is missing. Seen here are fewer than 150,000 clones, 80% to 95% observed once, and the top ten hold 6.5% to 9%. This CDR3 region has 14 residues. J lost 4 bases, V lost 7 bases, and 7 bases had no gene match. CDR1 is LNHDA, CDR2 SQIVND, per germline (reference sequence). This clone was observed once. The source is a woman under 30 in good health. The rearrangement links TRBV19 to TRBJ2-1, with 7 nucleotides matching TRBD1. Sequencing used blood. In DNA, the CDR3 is TGTGCCAGTAAGGTGCCAGGGGGTTACAATGAGCAGTTCTTC. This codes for CASKVPGGYNEQFF.